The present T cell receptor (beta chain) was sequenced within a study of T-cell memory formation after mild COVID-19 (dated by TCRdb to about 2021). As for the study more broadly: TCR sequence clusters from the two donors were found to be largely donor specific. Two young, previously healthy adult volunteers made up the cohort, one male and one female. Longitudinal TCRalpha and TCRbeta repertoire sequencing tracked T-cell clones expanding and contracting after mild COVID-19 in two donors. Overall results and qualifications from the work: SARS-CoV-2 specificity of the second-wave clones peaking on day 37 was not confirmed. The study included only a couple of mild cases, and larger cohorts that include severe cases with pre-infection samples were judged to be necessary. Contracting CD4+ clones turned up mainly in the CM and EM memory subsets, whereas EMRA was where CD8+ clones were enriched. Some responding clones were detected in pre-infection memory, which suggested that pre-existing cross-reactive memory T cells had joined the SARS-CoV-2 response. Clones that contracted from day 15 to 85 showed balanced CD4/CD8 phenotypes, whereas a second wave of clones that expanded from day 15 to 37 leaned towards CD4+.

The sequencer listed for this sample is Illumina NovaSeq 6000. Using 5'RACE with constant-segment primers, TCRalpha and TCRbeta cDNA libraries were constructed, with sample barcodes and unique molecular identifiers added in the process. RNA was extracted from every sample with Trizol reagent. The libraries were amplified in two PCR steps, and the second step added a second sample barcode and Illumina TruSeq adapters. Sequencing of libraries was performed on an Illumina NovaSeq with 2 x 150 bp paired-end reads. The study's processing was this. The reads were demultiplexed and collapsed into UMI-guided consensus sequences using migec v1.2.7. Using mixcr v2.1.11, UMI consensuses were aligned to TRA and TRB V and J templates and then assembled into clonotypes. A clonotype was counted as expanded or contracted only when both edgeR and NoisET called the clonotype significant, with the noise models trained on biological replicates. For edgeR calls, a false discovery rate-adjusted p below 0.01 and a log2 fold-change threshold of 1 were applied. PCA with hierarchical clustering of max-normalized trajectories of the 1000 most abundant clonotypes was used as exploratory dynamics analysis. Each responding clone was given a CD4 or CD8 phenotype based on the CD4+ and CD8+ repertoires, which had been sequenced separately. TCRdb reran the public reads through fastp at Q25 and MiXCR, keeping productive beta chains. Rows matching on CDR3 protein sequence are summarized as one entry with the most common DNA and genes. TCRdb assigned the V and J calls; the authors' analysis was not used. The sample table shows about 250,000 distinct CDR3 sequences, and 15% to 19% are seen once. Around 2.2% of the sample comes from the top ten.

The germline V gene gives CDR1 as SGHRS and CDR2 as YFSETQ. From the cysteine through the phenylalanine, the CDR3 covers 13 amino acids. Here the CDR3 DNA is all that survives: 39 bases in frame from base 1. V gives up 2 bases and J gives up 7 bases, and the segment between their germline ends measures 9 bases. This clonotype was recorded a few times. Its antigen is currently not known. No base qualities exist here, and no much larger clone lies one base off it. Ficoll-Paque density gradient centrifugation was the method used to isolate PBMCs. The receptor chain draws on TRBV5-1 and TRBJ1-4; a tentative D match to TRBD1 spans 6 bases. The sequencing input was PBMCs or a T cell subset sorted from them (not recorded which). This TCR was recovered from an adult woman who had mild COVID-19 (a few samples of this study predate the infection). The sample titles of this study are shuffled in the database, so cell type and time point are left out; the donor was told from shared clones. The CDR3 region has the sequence CASSLSGVEKLFF. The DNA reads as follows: TGCGCCAGCAGCTTATCAGGGGTTGAAAAACTGTTTTTT.